This TCR beta chain originates from a study of OX40 agonist ivuxolimab in advanced cancers. Findings and limits, study-wide: Relative to CD4+ cells, CD8+ T cells on average had more expanded clones.

Assay: immunoSEQ multiplex PCR; the TCRdb copy retains only in-frame clones and omits some. The sample consists of some 66,000 clones, about nine tenths of them appearing once. This clone occurred once. Its antigen is unidentified. Germline V lookup: CDR1 MNHNS, CDR2 SASEGT. Trimming took 1 base from V and 9 from J, leaving 22 bases between them. The CDR3 totals 16 residues. The chain uses TRBV6-1 and TRBJ2-7; weak D call: TRBD1 (6 bases). The material sequenced was CD4+ or CD8+ T cells sorted from blood, taken in a trial of the OX40 agonist ivuxolimab. The clonotype comes from an adult with an advanced solid tumor such as melanoma, head and neck, liver or kidney cancer. The CDR3 region is CASSEEWAADIRGQYF. The CDR3 region has the DNA TGTGCCAGCAGTGAAGAATGGGCGGCGGACATCAGGGGGCAGTACTTC.